This paragraph covers one T cell receptor (beta chain) sequence. The read falls 3 residues short of the CDR3 end, and the missing part is taken from the germline J gene. TCRdb's table, derived via immunoSEQ multiplex PCR, lists solely in-frame clones and lacks some. The table for this sample gives just under 35,000 clones. The data stem from a study of T cells in women clearing cervical HPV infection. All donors had a single incident cervical HPV16 infection, not prevalent. From germline, CDR1 is LNHDA and CDR2 SQIVND (reference sequence). The V gene end was trimmed by 7 bases and the J gene end by 2 bases; junction bases not matched to a gene: 2. CDR3 length: 13 residues.

The chain combines TRBV19 with TRBJ1-2; 9 bases agree with TRBD1. This clonotype was obtained from a woman between 18 and 75 years old with a cervical HPV16 infection that either progressed to CIN3+ or cleared (not recorded which). Input material: blood buffy coat. CDR3 bases read: TGTGCCAGTACCGGGACAGGGAACTATGGC. Its protein product is CASTGTGNYG. Given in full, the CDR3 is CASTGTGNYGYTF.